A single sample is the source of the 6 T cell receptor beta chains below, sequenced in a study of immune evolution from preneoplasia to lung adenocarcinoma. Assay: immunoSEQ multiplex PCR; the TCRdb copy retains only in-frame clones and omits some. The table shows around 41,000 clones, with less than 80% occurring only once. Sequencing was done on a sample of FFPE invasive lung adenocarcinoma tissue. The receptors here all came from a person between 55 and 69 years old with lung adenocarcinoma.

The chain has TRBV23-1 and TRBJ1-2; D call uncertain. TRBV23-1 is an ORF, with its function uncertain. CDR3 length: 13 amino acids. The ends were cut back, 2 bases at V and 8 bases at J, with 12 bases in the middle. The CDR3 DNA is TGCGCCAGCAGTCAACACAGAGCGGGCGGCTACACCTTC. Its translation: CASSQHRAGGYTF.

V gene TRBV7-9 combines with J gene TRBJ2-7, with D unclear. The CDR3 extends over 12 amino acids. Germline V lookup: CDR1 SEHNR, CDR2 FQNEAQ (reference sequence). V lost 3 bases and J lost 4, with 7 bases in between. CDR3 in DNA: TGTGCCAGCAGCTTTGGCCAGTACGAGCAGTACTTC. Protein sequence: CASSFGQYEQYF.

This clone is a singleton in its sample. CDR3 nucleotide sequence: TGTGCCAGCAGCTTATACGGCGGGCCATCCTACAATGAGCAGTTCTTC. Amino acid sequence: CASSLYGGPSYNEQFF. This rearrangement joins TRBV7-9 to TRBJ2-1, with D perhaps TRBD2 (5 bases). This CDR3 comprises 16 residues. From germline, CDR1 is SEHNR and CDR2 FQNEAQ (reference sequence). Trimming shortened V by 2 bases and J by 1 base, and 12 bases separated the two germline ends.

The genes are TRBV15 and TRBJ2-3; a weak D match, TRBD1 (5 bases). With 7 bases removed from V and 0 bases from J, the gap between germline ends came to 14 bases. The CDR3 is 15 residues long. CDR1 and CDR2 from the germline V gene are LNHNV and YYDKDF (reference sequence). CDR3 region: CATKGWGKSTDTQYF. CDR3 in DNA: TGTGCCACCAAGGGGTGGGGAAAGAGCACAGATACGCAGTATTTT.

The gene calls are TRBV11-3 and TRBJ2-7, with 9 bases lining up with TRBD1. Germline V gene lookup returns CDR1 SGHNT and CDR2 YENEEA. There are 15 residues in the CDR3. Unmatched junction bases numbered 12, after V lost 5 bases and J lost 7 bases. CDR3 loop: CASSRDRVSLGEQYF. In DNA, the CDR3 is TGTGCCAGCAGCCGGGACAGGGTTTCTCTAGGGGAGCAGTACTTC.

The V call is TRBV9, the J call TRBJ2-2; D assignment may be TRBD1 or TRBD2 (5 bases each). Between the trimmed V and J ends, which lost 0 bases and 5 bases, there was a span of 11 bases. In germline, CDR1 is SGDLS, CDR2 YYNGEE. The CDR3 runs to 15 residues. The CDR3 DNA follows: TGTGCCAGCAGCGTAGGGGACGATGGGACCGGGGAGCTGTTTTTT. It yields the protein CASSVGDDGTGELFF.